One and the same sample provided the 21 T cell receptor beta chains below, sequenced in a study of T cell responses to AZD1222 COVID-19 vaccine. TCRdb's copy holds only in-frame clones and misses some; the assay was immunoSEQ multiplex PCR. The sample includes roughly 160,000 clones, 90% to 95% of them seen just once. The input for sequencing was peripheral blood, taken on day 0 of AZD1222 vaccination. These receptors all come from an adult in good health.

The J gene is TRBJ2-7, the V gene TRBV7-8; D remains unclear. Trimming cost V 1 base and J 2 bases, with 6 bases left between them. CDR3 size: 13 residues. The V gene's germline CDR1 is SGHVS and CDR2 FQNEAQ. The CDR3 DNA reads as TGTGCCAGCAGCTTAGGTTCCGCCTACGAGCAGTACTTC. The encoded protein is CASSLGSAYEQYF.

The V gene is TRBV19, the J gene TRBJ2-7; D is perhaps TRBD1 (5 bases). The germline gives CDR1 LNHDA, CDR2 SQIVND (reference sequence). The CDR3 totals 12 residues. V was shortened by 6 bases and J by 6 bases, with 12 bases between the two germline ends. The CDR3 DNA sequence: TGTGCCAGTAGCATAAGACAGTCCGAGCAGTACTTC. Amino acid sequence: CASSIRQSEQYF.

The chain has TRBV7-7 and TRBJ2-5; the D gene could be TRBD1 or TRBD2 (6 bases each). The CDR3 has 13 amino acids. Germline V gene data show CDR1 as SSHAT and CDR2 as FNYEAQ (reference sequence). The V end lost 1 base, the J end lost 5 bases, and 8 bases lay between the germline ends. The DNA for the CDR3 is TGTGCCAGCAGCTTAGGGAGGGGGGAGACCCAGTACTTC. This translates into CASSLGRGETQYF.

This chain connects TRBV2 to TRBJ1-4; 8 bases are a match to TRBD1. V shed 6 bases and J 5 bases; nucleotides not matched to a gene: 11. Germline V gene data show CDR1 as SNHLY and CDR2 as FYNNEI. The CDR3 totals 16 residues. For the CDR3, the DNA is TGTGCCAGCAGCCCCAACGGACAGGGTCTGAATGAAAAACTGTTTTTT. The encoded protein is CASSPNGQGLNEKLFF.

CDR3 region: CASSPSTSGRVTYNEQFF. In nucleotides, the CDR3 is TGTGCCAGCAGCCCCTCAACTAGCGGGAGGGTAACCTACAATGAGCAGTTCTTC. This rearrangement joins TRBV14 to TRBJ2-1; 13 bases map to TRBD2. V dropped 4 bases and J dropped 2; count of bases not matched to a gene: 8. This CDR3 comprises 18 residues. Germline V lookup: CDR1 SGHDN, CDR2 FVKESK.

The rearrangement joins TRBV10-3 to TRBJ1-1; no definite D call. The CDR3 contains 15 residues. CDR1 and CDR2 from the germline V gene are ENHRY and SYGVKD. The germline V and J ends were trimmed by 0 bases and 4 bases, with 12 bases remaining between them. This CDR3 is CAISESGRPGTEAFF. The CDR3 coding sequence is TGTGCCATCAGTGAGTCAGGCCGGCCAGGCACTGAAGCTTTCTTT.

The gene calls are TRBV19 and TRBJ1-2; D ambiguous. Germline loops: CDR1 LNHDA, CDR2 SQIVND (reference sequence). The CDR3 consists of 12 residues. Trimming cost V 7 bases and J 2 bases, with 8 bases left between them. The CDR3 region is CASTSRNYGYTF. The CDR3 bases are TGTGCCAGTACGTCCAGGAACTATGGCTACACCTTC.

This clone appeared once. This chain's CDR3 is CASSYFPGQFEAFF. For the CDR3, the DNA is TGTGCCAGCAGTTACTTCCCTGGACAGTTTGAAGCTTTCTTT. V is TRBV6-6 and J is TRBJ1-1; D possibly corresponds to TRBD1 (6 bases). Germline CDR1 MNHNY, CDR2 SVGAGI (reference sequence). The CDR3 contains 14 residues. V gave up 1 base and J gave up 7 bases, with 13 bases separating them.

The chain carries TRBV9 and TRBJ1-1, with D possibly matching TRBD1 (5 bases). The CDR3 is 14 residues long. CDR1 SGDLS and CDR2 YYNGEE come from the germline V gene. V lost 4 bases to trimming and J lost 2 bases, with 12 bases between them. This CDR3 reads CASSPRQFNTEAFF. The CDR3 DNA sequence: TGTGCCAGCAGCCCCCGACAGTTTAACACTGAAGCTTTCTTT.

This clone was counted a single time. This chain joins TRBV7-3 and TRBJ2-1, with TRBD1 identical over 7 bases. CDR1 is SGHTA and CDR2 is FQGTGA in the germline V gene. The V and J ends lost 4 bases and 0 bases, in that order; junction bases with no gene match: 9. This CDR3 is 17 amino acids long. The CDR3 region is CASSSRQGVGSYNEQFF. CDR3 coding DNA: TGTGCCAGCAGCTCCCGACAGGGAGTTGGCTCCTACAATGAGCAGTTCTTC.

The chain employs TRBV7-8 and TRBJ1-2; D not certain. Germline CDR1 is SGHVS and CDR2 is FQNEAQ. With 5 bases removed from V and 4 bases from J, the gap between germline ends came to 14 bases. The CDR3 contains 14 residues. The CDR3 DNA follows: TGTGCCAGCAGCGACGGCAGAGGCATCTATGGCTACACCTTC. This encodes CASSDGRGIYGYTF.

The chain employs TRBV5-1 and TRBJ2-5; D may match TRBD1 or TRBD2 (5 bases each). The V gene's germline CDR1 is SGHRS and CDR2 YFSETQ. The ends were cut back, 4 bases at V and 0 bases at J, with 10 bases in the middle. The CDR3 consists of 14 residues. In nucleotides, the CDR3 is TGCGCCAGCAGCGCCGGGACCAACCAAGAGACCCAGTACTTC. The encoded protein is CASSAGTNQETQYF.

The rearrangement links TRBV5-1 to TRBJ2-1; D gene uncertain. V was shortened by 0 bases and J by 4 bases, with 2 bases between the two germline ends. Germline V CDR1 and CDR2: SGHRS, YFSETQ. The CDR3 totals 12 residues. The CDR3 spells CASSLVYNEQFF. CDR3 in DNA: TGCGCCAGCAGCTTGGTTTACAATGAGCAGTTCTTC.

Comment on this clone: Other nucleotide sequences in the sample specify the same CDR3. This chain connects TRBV28 to TRBJ1-5; no firm D call. This CDR3 comprises 13 residues. Germline V gene data show CDR1 as MDHEN and CDR2 as SYDVKM. The germline V and J ends were trimmed by 6 bases and 0 bases, with 6 bases remaining between them. CDR3 loop: CASSLNSNQPQHF. The CDR3, as DNA: TGTGCCAGCAGCCTAAATAGCAATCAGCCCCAGCATTTT.

The chain carries TRBV7-9 and TRBJ1-1; 7 bases are shared with TRBD1. CDR1 is SEHNR and CDR2 is FQNEAQ in the germline V gene (reference sequence). The CDR3 is 15 amino acids. The V and J ends lost 1 base and 0 bases, in that order; junction bases with no gene match: 2. The CDR3 DNA is TGTGCCAGCAGCTTAGAGACAGGGATGAACACTGAAGCTTTCTTT. This encodes CASSLETGMNTEAFF. The whole variable domain, remainder taken from reference TRBV7-9 and TRBJ1-1, is DTGVSQNPRHKITKRGQNVTFRCDPISEHNRLYWYRQTLGQGPEFLTYFQNEAQLEKSRLLSDRFSAERPKGSFSTLEIQRTEQGDSAMYLCASSLETGMNTEAFFGQGTRLTVV.

The CDR3 DNA reads as TGTGCCAGCAGCCCTGGTACAGGATCGAGCAATCAGCCCCAGCATTTT. Translation: CASSPGTGSSNQPQHF. The J gene is TRBJ1-5, the V gene TRBV9, with D tentatively TRBD1 (5 bases). Germline V gives CDR1 SGDLS, CDR2 YYNGEE. The CDR3 runs to 16 residues. V lost 4 bases and J 1 base, leaving 15 bases between the germline ends.

This chain links TRBV7-2 with TRBJ1-5; possible D gene TRBD1, 5 bases. CDR3 length: 14 amino acids. The germline V gene encodes CDR1 SGHTA and CDR2 FQGNSA. Trimming shortened V by 2 bases and J by 3 bases, and 8 bases separated the two germline ends. The CDR3 here is CASSLYRLNQPQHF. The CDR3 DNA reads as TGTGCCAGCAGCTTATACAGGCTCAATCAGCCCCAGCATTTT.

The chain couples TRBV6-2 or TRBV6-3 to TRBJ2-1, with D possibly matching TRBD2 (6 bases). Germline-derived CDR1 and CDR2 are MNHEY and SVGEGT. Trimming pared 6 bases from V and 2 bases from J, leaving 14 bases between. CDR3 size: 15 residues. This CDR3 reads CASSMAGKTYNEQFF. The CDR3 coding sequence is TGTGCCAGCAGCATGGCGGGAAAAACCTACAATGAGCAGTTCTTC.

V usage is TRBV5-1 and J usage is TRBJ1-1; 8 nucleotides align to TRBD1. V dropped 1 base and J dropped 5; count of bases not matched to a gene: 10. CDR1 and CDR2 (germline): SGHRS, YFSETQ. This CDR3 has 16 amino acids. CDR3 sequence (DNA): TGCGCCAGCAGCTTGTGGCAGGGGGCTAGAAAGACTGAAGCTTTCTTT. This gives the protein CASSLWQGARKTEAFF.

The genes are TRBV28 and TRBJ2-7, with TRBD1 matching over 7 bases. J gave up 4 bases and V 8 bases, and 5 bases lay outside the gene matches. The CDR3 has 12 residues. Germline CDR1 MDHEN, CDR2 SYDVKM. Here the CDR3 DNA reads TGTGCCAGCGGGGACAGAGAATACGAGCAGTACTTC. Encoded protein: CASGDREYEQYF. The whole variable domain, remainder taken from reference TRBV28 and TRBJ2-7, is DVKVTQSSRYLVKRTGEKVFLECVQDMDHENMFWYRQDPGLGLRLIYFSYDVKMKEKGDIPEGYSVSREKKERFSLILESASTNQTSMYLCASGDREYEQYFGPGTRLTVT.

The rearrangement uses TRBV6-5 and TRBJ1-6; TRBD1 agrees at 8 bases. The CDR3 runs 14 residues. The junction had 6 bases not matched to a gene; V was cut back by 6 bases and J by 8 bases. The germline CDR1 and CDR2 sequences are MNHEY and SVGAGI. The CDR3 DNA follows: TGTGCCAGCAGCTCGGGACAGGAGCATTCACCCCTCCACTTT. This gives the protein CASSSGQEHSPLHF.